The rows below give T cell receptor beta chains drawn from one sample of a study of cytomegalovirus exposure and HLA in healthy donors. TCRdb's copy holds only in-frame clones and misses some; the assay was immunoSEQ multiplex PCR. Among nearly 110,000 clones listed, about 85% were seen once. The sequenced sample was PBMCs. The receptor set was obtained from a woman aged 18-29 years in good health and CMV-seropositive. The conserved cysteine and the conserved F or W are not part of the CDR3 here. The order of the fields is D gene, CDR3 length, V gene, J gene, clone size, CDR3 protein. D genes are given only for firm matches. Expanded clones get a size class; other rows say once, few or many, or leave the size out.

D: TRBD2; length: 10; V: TRBV7-2; J: TRBJ2-1; size: .; CDR3: ASSPGRQRGF
D: .; length: 12; V: TRBV28; J: TRBJ1-1; size: .; CDR3: ASQPDTTNTEAF
D: .; length: 14; V: TRBV19; J: TRBJ1-1; size: .; CDR3: ASSAAPGTPNTEAF
D: TRBD1; length: 14; V: TRBV7-2; J: TRBJ1-6; size: .; CDR3: ASSLVGTGLNSPLH
D: TRBD1; length: 17; V: TRBV29-1; J: TRBJ1-4; size: once; CDR3: SVGQGTASPPRHNEKLF
D: TRBD2; length: 13; V: TRBV27; J: TRBJ2-7; size: .; CDR3: ASSLSIAGDYEQY
D: .; length: 11; V: TRBV4-1; J: TRBJ1-3; size: .; CDR3: ASNGGEGNTIY
D: .; length: 12; V: TRBV6-6; J: TRBJ2-1; size: .; CDR3: ASSYRLQGNEQF
D: TRBD1; length: 12; V: TRBV28; J: TRBJ1-1; size: .; CDR3: ASSSPGDRVEAF
D: .; length: 15; V: TRBV27; J: TRBJ1-1; size: .; CDR3: ASSSPGQPFMNTEAF
D: TRBD1; length: 13; V: TRBV7-2; J: TRBJ1-6; size: once; CDR3: ASSFRGRGNSPLH
D: TRBD1; length: 14; V: TRBV15; J: TRBJ1-6; size: once; CDR3: ATSRDGTVNNSPLH
D: TRBD1; length: 14; V: TRBV7-6; J: TRBJ2-7; size: .; CDR3: ASSRGGQGASYEQY
D: TRBD2; length: 13; V: TRBV27; J: TRBJ2-1; size: .; CDR3: ATERSGLALNEQF
D: .; length: 11; V: TRBV18; J: TRBJ2-5; size: once; CDR3: ASSPASQETQY
D: .; length: 11; V: TRBV25-1; J: TRBJ2-1; size: .; CDR3: ASSEAVYNEQF
D: .; length: 11; V: TRBV5-3; J: TRBJ1-2; size: .; CDR3: ARSLDGGKGYT
D: .; length: 12; V: TRBV10-2; J: TRBJ1-2; size: .; CDR3: ASRPGAGYYGYT
D: TRBD2; length: 14; V: TRBV27; J: TRBJ2-5; size: .; CDR3: ASSPPGLGAPGAQY
D: .; length: 12; V: TRBV19; J: TRBJ2-5; size: .; CDR3: ASSLTEGMETQY
D: TRBD1; length: 14; V: TRBV15; J: TRBJ1-2; size: .; CDR3: ATSRDRTGVNYGYT
D: .; length: 13; V: TRBV6-1; J: TRBJ2-5; size: .; CDR3: ASSEEGHLQETQY
D: TRBD1; length: 14; V: TRBV5-4; J: TRBJ2-3; size: .; CDR3: ASSIPGQGGTDTQY
D: .; length: 12; V: TRBV29-1; J: TRBJ2-3; size: .; CDR3: SASHSPLTDTQY
D: .; length: 11; V: TRBV2; J: TRBJ2-7; size: .; CDR3: ASTPGHPREQY
D: TRBD1; length: 12; V: TRBV9; J: TRBJ2-5; size: .; CDR3: ASSDRDREETQY
D: .; length: 13; V: TRBV6-1; J: TRBJ1-5; size: .; CDR3: ASSYSSADNQPQH
D: TRBD2; length: 13; V: TRBV29-1; J: TRBJ2-1; size: .; CDR3: SVERTSGAYNEQF
D: .; length: 11; V: TRBV2; J: TRBJ2-5; size: .; CDR3: ASNAGLQETQY
D: .; length: 11; V: TRBV29-1; J: TRBJ1-1; size: .; CDR3: SVEGRQKTEAF
D: .; length: 12; V: TRBV6-5; J: TRBJ1-5; size: .; CDR3: ASSYSAGDQPQH
D: TRBD1; length: 15; V: TRBV11-2; J: TRBJ2-5; size: .; CDR3: ASSSRSGQGVGETQY
D: .; length: 13; V: TRBV4-1; J: TRBJ2-2; size: .; CDR3: ASSQSYSNTGELF
D: .; length: 12; V: TRBV19; J: TRBJ2-7; size: .; CDR3: ASSSTGSSYEQY
D: .; length: 12; V: TRBV15; J: TRBJ1-4; size: .; CDR3: ATSIKGLGEKLF